One sample yielded the 20 T cell receptor beta chains listed below, sequenced in a study of cytomegalovirus exposure and HLA in healthy donors (dated by TCRdb to about 2017). Library generation was performed with the immunoSEQ multiplex PCR assay. The multiplex PCR relied on a mix of 60 forward primers for TCR Vbeta segments and 13 reverse primers for TCR Jbeta segments. The table was pulled from immuneACCESS by TCRdb, which kept in-frame rearrangements only. Such tables lose some clones; where checked, under half of the loss comes from unresolved V genes, and the rest has no known cause. Here the sample has 150,000 to 200,000 clones; roughly 13% occur a single time. About 8% of the sample is held by the ten biggest clonotypes. The sequenced sample was PBMCs. The receptor set was obtained from a man in his forties or fifties in good health and CMV-seropositive.

The chain joins TRBV4-2 to TRBJ2-7, with 8 bases fitting TRBD1. V dropped 0 bases and J dropped 5; count of bases not matched to a gene: 9. The CDR3 length is 16 residues. Germline V lookup: CDR1 LGHNA, CDR2 YNFKEQ. CDR3 bases: TGTGCCAGCAGCCAAGAGTTGAGACAGGGGACCCACGAGCAGTACTTC. Encoded protein: CASSQELRQGTHEQYF.

The chain combines TRBV4-3 with TRBJ2-3; 11 nucleotides agree with TRBD2. V dropped 3 bases and J dropped 3; count of bases not matched to a gene: 11. Germline lookup yields CDR1 LGHNA and CDR2 YSLEER. The CDR3 is 18 residues long. This CDR3 reads CASSHEFSGGASTDTQYF. CDR3 coding DNA: TGCGCCAGCAGCCATGAGTTTAGCGGGGGGGCCTCAACAGATACGCAGTATTTT.

This clone showed up just a few times. Here the CDR3 reads CASSPRQGASDTQYF. CDR3 sequence (DNA): TGTGCCAGCTCACCACGCCAGGGGGCATCAGATACGCAGTATTTT. The genes are TRBV18 and TRBJ2-3; 8 bases fit TRBD1. The CDR3 has 15 amino acids. V lost 1 base, J lost 4 bases, and 4 bases stayed unmatched. CDR1 is KGHSH, CDR2 LQKENI, per germline.

In this sample, this clone turned up many times. The V and J genes are TRBV6-5 and TRBJ2-5; D remains ambiguous. V was clipped by 6 bases and J by 0 bases, with 8 bases between them. The CDR3 covers 13 residues. Germline V CDR1 and CDR2: MNHEY, SVGAGI. The CDR3 DNA sequence: TGTGCCAGCAGCGACTGGAACCAAGAGACCCAGTACTTC. This translates into CASSDWNQETQYF.

This clone was picked up a small number of times. The chain is built from TRBV5-1 and TRBJ1-5; TRBD1 might be the D (6 bases). V lost 2 bases and J 1 base, leaving 13 bases between the germline ends. Germline-derived CDR1 and CDR2 are SGHRS and YFSETQ. The CDR3 has 16 amino acids. CDR3 nucleotides: TGCGCCAGCAGCTTAGCCCCAACAGGGAGCAATCAGCCCCAGCATTTT. Amino acids: CASSLAPTGSNQPQHF.

This clone came up a few times. The rearrangement links TRBV19 to TRBJ1-2; D unclear. V dropped 4 bases and J dropped 1 base, with 7 bases sitting between them. CDR1 and CDR2 from the germline V gene are LNHDA and SQIVND (reference sequence). The CDR3 runs to 13 residues. CDR3 residues: CASSSGLNYGYTF. The DNA of the CDR3 is TGTGCCAGTAGTAGCGGACTTAACTATGGCTACACCTTC.

This chain links TRBV6-5 with TRBJ2-5; TRBD2 matches at 10 bases. The CDR3 loop spans 15 amino acids. After removal of 3 bases from V and 4 bases from J, the junction contained 5 bases not matched to a gene. The germline CDR1 and CDR2 sequences are MNHEY and SVGAGI. The CDR3 reads CASSYGASGGETQYF. Here the CDR3 DNA reads TGTGCCAGCAGTTATGGGGCTAGCGGGGGAGAGACCCAGTACTTC.

J is TRBJ2-4 and V is TRBV7-8; 8 nucleotides line up with TRBD1. The germline CDR1 and CDR2 sequences are SGHVS and FQNEAQ. The CDR3 has 13 amino acids. Trimming removed 3 bases from V and 7 bases from J; junction bases left unmatched: 2. CDR3 amino acids: CASSLTGENIQYF. CDR3 coding DNA: TGTGCCAGCAGCTTGACAGGGGAGAACATTCAGTACTTC.

Only a few counts were recorded for this clone. This chain links TRBV19 with TRBJ1-5, with 7 bases matching TRBD1. Losses at the gene ends were 5 bases for V and 0 bases for J; bases not matched to a gene: 7. Germline CDR1 reads LNHDA; CDR2 reads SQIVND (reference sequence). The CDR3 is made up of 16 amino acids. This CDR3 reads CASSRLGQNSNQPQHF. The CDR3, as DNA: TGTGCCAGTAGTCGATTGGGACAGAATAGCAATCAGCCCCAGCATTTT.

This rearrangement joins TRBV6-1 to TRBJ1-4; the match to TRBD1 covers 8 bases. The J segment lost 2 bases and the V segment lost 7 bases, leaving 6 bases of the junction unmatched. The CDR3 extends over 15 amino acids. CDR1 is MNHNS, CDR2 SASEGT, per germline. The CDR3 DNA is TGTGCCAGCACCGAAAGGACAGGGACTAATGAAAAACTGTTTTTT. Amino acid sequence: CASTERTGTNEKLFF.

This sequence joins TRBV14 and TRBJ1-4; no clear D gene. This CDR3 is built from 12 residues. CDR1 is SGHDN, CDR2 FVKESK, per germline. V was clipped by 2 bases and J by 5 bases, with 3 bases between them. The CDR3 spells CASSQLNEKLFF. For the CDR3, the DNA is TGTGCCAGCAGCCAACTCAATGAAAAACTGTTTTTT.

This clone has more than one count but fewer than ten. This chain joins TRBV20-1 and TRBJ2-5, with D perhaps matching TRBD2 (6 bases). This CDR3 spans 11 amino acids. Germline loops: CDR1 DFQATT, CDR2 SNEGSKA (reference sequence). Trimming took 5 bases from V and 5 from J, leaving 9 bases between them. The CDR3 sequence: CSASGRETQYF. The CDR3 DNA reads as TGCAGTGCTTCAGGGAGGGAGACCCAGTACTTC.

On this clone: Its ends do not fully match the called genes, so a read error is possible. The chain joins TRBV19 to TRBJ2-3; tentative D call: TRBD1 (6 bases). Germline lookup yields CDR1 LNHDA and CDR2 SQIVND (reference sequence). The CDR3 extends over 14 amino acids. The CDR3 sequence is CVSSPGQTTDTQYF. DNA for the CDR3: TGTGTCAGTAGTCCGGGACAAACCACAGATACGCAGTATTTT.

The chain combines TRBV19 with TRBJ2-5, with 8 positions matching TRBD2. The V gene end was trimmed by 6 bases and the J gene end by 4 bases; junction bases not matched to a gene: 7. The CDR3 is 14 residues long. Germline V gene lookup returns CDR1 LNHDA and CDR2 SQIVND (reference sequence). DNA for the CDR3: TGTGCCAGTAGATCTCCGGGAGGGGGAGAGACCCAGTACTTC. It encodes CASRSPGGGETQYF.

This clone was counted only a few times. This sequence joins TRBV20-1 and TRBJ2-2; no firm D call. The CDR3 sequence is 11 residues long. CDR1 DFQATT and CDR2 SNEGSKA come from the germline V gene (reference sequence). Trimming left V 3 bases short and J 6 bases short, with 5 bases between. DNA for the CDR3: TGCAGTGCTAGGAGGTCCGGGGAGCTGTTTTTT. This gives the protein CSARRSGELFF.

This clone occurred a few times. The chain uses TRBV18 and TRBJ2-4; 9 bases are shared with TRBD1. The CDR3 spans 14 residues. The germline V gene has CDR1 KGHSH and CDR2 LQKENI. V lost 5 bases and J lost 8; bases outside the gene matches: 7. The CDR3 here is CASSTDRGYHIQYF. DNA of the CDR3: TGTGCCAGCTCAACCGACAGGGGGTATCACATTCAGTACTTC.

In DNA, the CDR3 is TGCGCCAGCAGCCGGACCCCCCCGGGACAGTTTAATGAAAAACTGTTTTTT. It is translated as CASSRTPPGQFNEKLFF. This chain uses TRBV5-1 with TRBJ1-4, with 7 positions matching TRBD1. The CDR3 has 17 amino acids. With 4 bases clipped from V and 4 bases from J, the junction kept 13 bases outside the gene matches. Germline V gives CDR1 SGHRS, CDR2 YFSETQ.

V is TRBV16 and J is TRBJ1-1; perhaps TRBD1 as D (6 bases). CDR3 length: 15 residues. CDR1 is KGHSY, CDR2 FQNENV, per germline. Trimming stripped 4 bases from V and 3 bases from J, with 15 bases between. The CDR3 sequence is CASSLSLEGDTEAFF. In DNA, the CDR3 is TGTGCCAGCAGCCTCTCCCTTGAGGGGGACACTGAAGCTTTCTTT.

V gene TRBV12-5 combines with J gene TRBJ2-3, with a tentative D call TRBD1 (5 bases). The V gene lost 2 bases and the J gene lost 2 bases, with 8 bases spanning the gap. From germline, CDR1 is LGHNT and CDR2 FRNRAP. The CDR3 runs to 14 residues. The chain's CDR3 is CASGLTGFTDTQYF. The CDR3 DNA sequence: TGTGCTAGTGGTTTGACAGGCTTCACAGATACGCAGTATTTT.

This clone was picked up a small number of times. The chain has TRBV28 and TRBJ1-1; 10 bases agree with TRBD1. CDR3 length: 17 residues. Germline V CDR1 and CDR2: MDHEN, SYDVKM. J lost 3 bases, V lost 5 bases, and 12 bases had no gene match. CDR3 amino acids: CASSPPWTGGFDTEAFF. The CDR3 DNA reads as TGTGCCAGCAGTCCACCCTGGACAGGGGGATTTGACACTGAAGCTTTCTTT.